These 22 T cell receptor beta chains were sequenced from one sample in a study of CD4 T cells in relation to SARS-CoV-2 and coronaviruses. The unexposed donors gave CD4+ T cells in about 2011-2019, prior to COVID-19. Only in-frame clones appear in the TCRdb table, and some are missing; sequencing was by immunoSEQ multiplex PCR. The sample yields 60,000 to 85,000 clones, approximately 95% seen once. The source material was naive CD4+ T cells from PBMCs. Described subset: naive CD4+ T cells isolated by negative enrichment. The receptor source for this set is a human donor in good health.

This clone has a single count. The CDR3 is CASSIRRISPYYGYTF. The CDR3 coding sequence is TGTGCCAGTAGTATACGCAGGATTAGTCCGTACTATGGCTACACCTTC. V and J are TRBV19 and TRBJ1-2; no clear D gene. Germline-derived CDR1 and CDR2 are LNHDA and SQIVND (reference sequence). V was clipped by 2 bases and J by 3 bases, with 16 bases between them. The CDR3 extends over 16 amino acids. Supplemented by reference TRBV19 and TRBJ1-2, the full variable domain reads DGGITQSPKYLFRKEGQNVTLSCEQNLNHDAMYWYRQDPGQGLRLIYYSQIVNDFQKGDIAEGYSVSREKKESFPLTVTSAQKNPTAFYLCASSIRRISPYYGYTFGSGTRLTVV.

The gene calls are TRBV4-3 and TRBJ2-3; D gene unclear. V lost 0 bases and J 5 bases, leaving 6 bases between the germline ends. Per germline, CDR1 LGHNA and CDR2 YSLEER. The CDR3 extends over 13 amino acids. Here the CDR3 DNA reads TGCGCCAGCAGCCAAGACGGTGGAGATACGCAGTATTTT. Residues: CASSQDGGDTQYF.

The rearrangement joins TRBV5-6 to TRBJ2-1, with TRBD2 as a possible D gene (7 bases). The CDR3 is 15 residues long. Germline V gene sequence: CDR1 SGHDT, CDR2 YYEEEE. V was shortened by 2 bases and J by 2 bases, with 11 bases between the two germline ends. The CDR3 nucleotides are TGTGCCAGCAGCTTAGGCGGGGGCCCCTACAATGAGCAGTTCTTC. Translation: CASSLGGGPYNEQFF.

The chain is built from TRBV7-3 and TRBJ2-1, with 10 bases fitting TRBD2. The CDR3 totals 18 residues. The V segment lost 5 bases and the J segment 5 bases; nucleotides outside the gene matches: 15. Germline V lookup: CDR1 SGHTA, CDR2 FQGTGA. The CDR3 here is CASSLWPSSGSVNNEQFF. The CDR3, as DNA: TGTGCCAGCAGCCTTTGGCCGTCTAGCGGGAGTGTAAACAATGAGCAGTTCTTC.

The chain has TRBV18 and TRBJ2-3; the D is unclear. In germline, CDR1 is KGHSH, CDR2 LQKENI. V was trimmed by 5 bases and J by 5 bases, leaving 5 bases between them. This CDR3 is 11 amino acids long. The CDR3 sequence is CASSSGDTQYF. Here the CDR3 DNA reads TGTGCCAGCTCATCGGGAGATACGCAGTATTTT.

The chain uses TRBV20-1 and TRBJ1-1, with D uncertain. The CDR3 extends over 11 amino acids. Trimming cost V 5 bases and J 1 base, with 5 bases left between them. Germline-derived CDR1 and CDR2 are DFQATT and SNEGSKA (reference sequence). In DNA, the CDR3 is TGCAGTGCTTTTTGGAACACTGAAGCTTTCTTT. It codes for CSAFWNTEAFF.

The genes are TRBV24-1 and TRBJ2-2; a possible D gene is TRBD2 (5 bases). Trimming removed 3 bases at V and 7 bases at J, with 8 bases between. Germline V gene lookup returns CDR1 KGHDR and CDR2 SFDVKD. The CDR3 sequence is 13 residues long. The CDR3 DNA sequence: TGTGCCACCAGTGATCTAGCAATCGGGGAGCTGTTTTTT. Residues: CATSDLAIGELFF.

This sequence joins TRBV30 and TRBJ1-6; possible D gene TRBD1, 5 bases. The germline V gene encodes CDR1 GTSNPN and CDR2 SVGIG (reference sequence). This CDR3 is 18 amino acids long. The V end was cut by 2 bases, the J end by 0 bases, with 17 bases between. The CDR3 loop is CAWSPLLPGSSYNSPLHF. CDR3 in DNA: TGTGCCTGGAGTCCCCTCCTTCCAGGGAGCTCCTATAATTCACCCCTCCACTTT. Combining the CDR3 with reference TRBV30 and TRBJ1-6 gives the whole variable domain SQTIHQWPATLVQPVGSPLSLECTVEGTSNPNLYWYRQAAGRGLQLLFYSVGIGQISSEVPQNLSASRPQDRQFILSSKKLLLSDSGFYLCAWSPLLPGSSYNSPLHFGNGTRLTVT.

This rearrangement joins TRBV7-2 to TRBJ1-5; 7 bases line up with TRBD1. Germline V gene lookup returns CDR1 SGHTA and CDR2 FQGNSA. The V and J ends lost 8 bases and 3 bases, in that order; junction bases with no gene match: 7. The CDR3 extends over 14 amino acids. CDR3 nucleotides: TGTGCCAGCCGCAACGGGACAGTCAATCAGCCCCAGCATTTT. Amino acid sequence: CASRNGTVNQPQHF.

The chain couples TRBV5-1 to TRBJ2-6; a weak D match, TRBD2 (5 bases). Germline V CDR1 and CDR2: SGHRS, YFSETQ. V lost 0 bases and J lost 2, with 6 bases in between. CDR3 size: 15 residues. The CDR3 DNA reads as TGCGCCAGCAGCTTGGTCGGGGCTGGGGCCAACGTCCTGACTTTC. It yields the protein CASSLVGAGANVLTF.

The chain links TRBV7-3 to TRBJ1-1; the D is unclear. Germline-derived CDR1 and CDR2 are SGHTA and FQGTGA. V was shortened by 2 bases and J by 1 base, with 5 bases between the two germline ends. This CDR3 contains 13 residues. The CDR3 here is CASSLDQNTEAFF. CDR3 nucleotide sequence: TGTGCCAGCAGCTTAGACCAGAACACTGAAGCTTTCTTT. Full variable domain (rest looked up from reference TRBV7-3 and TRBJ1-1): GAGVSQTPSNKVTEKGKYVELRCDPISGHTALYWYRQSLGQGPEFLIYFQGTGAADDSGLPNDRFFAVRPEGSVSTLKIQRTERGDSAVYLCASSLDQNTEAFFGQGTRLTVV.

The chain couples TRBV18 to TRBJ2-3, with unresolved D. The V end lost 7 bases, the J end lost 0 bases, and 14 bases lay between the germline ends. This CDR3 is built from 15 residues. CDR1 is KGHSH and CDR2 is LQKENI in the germline V gene. CDR3: CASYRTLSSTDTQYF. The DNA for the CDR3 is TGTGCCAGCTACCGAACGCTATCTAGCACAGATACGCAGTATTTT.

This clone appeared a single time. CDR3 sequence: CASRGTSRTYEQYF. The CDR3 DNA reads as TGTGCCAGCAGGGGGACTAGCAGGACCTACGAGCAGTACTTC. The chain couples TRBV21-1 to TRBJ2-7; the DNA was not compared with TRBD2, the D call given in the table. TRBV21-1 is noted as a pseudogene. This CDR3 contains 14 residues.

The chain employs TRBV18 and TRBJ1-1; D unclear. Germline-derived CDR1 and CDR2 are KGHSH and LQKENI. The CDR3 consists of 16 residues. Deletions cut 3 bases from V and 5 bases from J, with 19 bases between. CDR3 loop: CASSPLDSQLRTEAFF. In DNA, the CDR3 is TGTGCCAGCTCACCGCTGGACTCCCAGTTAAGGACTGAAGCTTTCTTT.

This chain connects TRBV3-1 (or the pseudogene TRBV3-2) to TRBJ1-1, with D maybe TRBD1 (5 bases). The CDR3 runs to 14 residues. Per the germline V gene, CDR1 is LGHDT and CDR2 is YNNKEL (reference sequence). V lost 5 bases and J lost 3, with 13 bases in between. The CDR3: CASSFLDRDTEAFF. The CDR3, as DNA: TGTGCCAGCAGCTTCCTCGACAGAGACACTGAAGCTTTCTTT.

This rearrangement joins TRBV3-1 (or the pseudogene TRBV3-2) to TRBJ1-3; 8 bases match TRBD1. V lost 4 bases and J lost 7; bases outside the gene matches: 12. The CDR3 extends over 16 amino acids. CDR1 is LGHDT and CDR2 is YNNKEL in the germline V gene (reference sequence). The CDR3 DNA follows: TGTGCCAGCAGCCTAAATCCGACAGGGGCGCAGAACACCATATATTTT. This sequence encodes CASSLNPTGAQNTIYF.

This clone was detected once. V is TRBV15 and J is TRBJ1-5, with TRBD1 matching over 9 bases. CDR3 length: 16 residues. From germline, CDR1 is LNHNV and CDR2 YYDKDF (reference sequence). Trimming cost V 1 base and J 0 bases; bases outside gene matches: 1. This chain's CDR3 is CATSRGDRDSNQPQHF. CDR3 nucleotide sequence: TGTGCCACCAGCAGAGGGGACAGGGATAGCAATCAGCCCCAGCATTTT. The whole variable domain, filled in from reference TRBV15 and TRBJ1-5, reads DAMVIQNPRYQVTQFGKPVTLSCSQTLNHNVMYWYQQKSSQAPKLLFHYYDKDFNNEADTPDNFQSRRPNTSFCFLDIRSPGLGDTAMYLCATSRGDRDSNQPQHFGDGTRLSIL.

The chain joins TRBV5-1 to TRBJ1-4; D perhaps matches TRBD1 (5 bases). Trimming pared 0 bases from V and 6 bases from J, leaving 9 bases between. The CDR3 extends over 14 amino acids. In germline, CDR1 is SGHRS, CDR2 YFSETQ. CDR3 sequence reads: CASSLEVQDEKLFF. CDR3 sequence (DNA): TGCGCCAGCAGCTTGGAGGTACAGGATGAAAAACTGTTTTTT.

The chain is built from TRBV30 and TRBJ1-2, with 8 bases fitting TRBD1. Germline V CDR1 and CDR2: GTSNPN, SVGIG (reference sequence). The junction had 7 bases not matched to a gene; V was cut back by 3 bases and J by 7 bases. CDR3 length: 13 amino acids. CDR3 nucleotide sequence: TGTGCCTGGAGGGTATCGACAGGGGCTGGCTACACCTTC. Protein product: CAWRVSTGAGYTF.

The rearrangement joins TRBV2 to TRBJ2-2; weak D call: TRBD1 (5 bases). This CDR3 is built from 14 residues. Trimming took off 5 bases at V and 3 bases at J, with 10 bases between the two ends. CDR1 is SNHLY and CDR2 is FYNNEI in the germline V gene. The CDR3 spells CASSPQGYTGELFF. The CDR3 DNA sequence: TGTGCCAGCAGTCCGCAGGGTTACACCGGGGAGCTGTTTTTT.

V is TRBV10-3 and J is TRBJ2-7; D gene unclear. This CDR3 contains 12 residues. CDR1 and CDR2 (germline): ENHRY, SYGVKD. V lost 3 bases and J lost 1, with 4 bases in between. For the CDR3, the DNA is TGTGCCATCAGTGATATGTCCTACGAGCAGTACTTC. This gives the protein CAISDMSYEQYF.

The rearrangement joins TRBV6-5 to TRBJ1-5; 7 bases are a match to TRBD1. The CDR3 length is 13 residues. V shed 7 bases, J shed 1 base, and the junction held 1 base outside the gene matches. Germline V gene sequence: CDR1 MNHEY, CDR2 SVGAGI. The CDR3 nucleotides are TGTGCCAGCACGGGACAGAGCAATCAGCCCCAGCATTTT. Protein: CASTGQSNQPQHF.